This entry describes one TCR beta chain. The target antigen is unknown. The data originate from a study of prognosis after radiotherapy for stage I lung cancer. Amplification of TCR beta CDR3 from genomic DNA used two-round multiplex PCR. Amplification during the initial PCR round employed primers specific to each TRBV and TRBJ gene. TCRdb reprocessed the multiplex PCR reads with MiXCR, giving one entry per CDR3 protein. The sample carries under 25,000 distinct CDR3 sequences, about 46% recorded once. Broader study findings: Gene usage, both TRBV and TRBJ, reportedly differed between patients with metastases and patients without them.

The sample consisted of PBMCs, taken before or after stereotactic body radiation therapy (not recorded which). The receptor's source is a donor over 45 with non-small cell lung cancer.

In nucleotides, the CDR3 is TGTGCCAGCCGGTACAGGGTATATAATTCACCCCTCCACTTT. This encodes CASRYRVYNSPLHF. The gene calls are TRBV6-1 and TRBJ1-6, with D possibly TRBD1 on 6 matching bases. The germline CDR1 and CDR2 sequences are MNHNS and SASEGT. V lost 8 bases to trimming and J lost 4 bases, with 12 bases between them. This CDR3 region has 14 residues.